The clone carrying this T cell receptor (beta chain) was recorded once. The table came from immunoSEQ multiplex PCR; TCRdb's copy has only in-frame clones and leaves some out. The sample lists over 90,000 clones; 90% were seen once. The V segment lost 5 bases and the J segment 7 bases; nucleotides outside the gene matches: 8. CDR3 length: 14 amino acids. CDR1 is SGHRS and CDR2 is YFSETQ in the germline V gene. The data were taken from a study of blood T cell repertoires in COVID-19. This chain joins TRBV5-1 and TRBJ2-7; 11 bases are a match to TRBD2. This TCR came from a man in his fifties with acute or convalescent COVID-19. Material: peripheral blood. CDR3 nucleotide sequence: TGCGCCAGCAGGACGACTAGCGGGACGATTGAGCAGTACTTC. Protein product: CASRTTSGTIEQYF.